This T cell receptor (beta chain) was captured in a study of T cell changes during pregnancy in multiple sclerosis. Generated by immunoSEQ multiplex PCR, the TCRdb table keeps only in-frame clones and is missing some. The table records about 24,000 clones, roughly 90% of them present only once. Germline CDR1 reads MGHDK; CDR2 reads SYGVNS. This CDR3 is 13 amino acids long. Between the trimmed V and J ends, which lost 7 bases and 8 bases, there was a span of 14 bases. Material: CD8+ T cells from peripheral blood mononuclear cells, obtained in the first trimester of pregnancy. The chain is built from TRBV25-1 and TRBJ1-4; tentatively, D is TRBD1 (6 bases). The source of this sequence is a female donor in good health, enrolled as a control in a pregnancy study. CDR3 protein: CASMGWGHEKLFF. In nucleotides, the CDR3 is TGTGCCAGCATGGGGTGGGGACACGAAAAACTGTTTTTT.